The present T cell receptor beta chain was sequenced within a study of blood T cell repertoires in COVID-19 (dated by TCRdb to between 2020 and 2021). The study in broad terms: Samples covering the acute and convalescent phases of COVID-19 were provided by collaborators in the United States, Italy and Spain. The material from the prospective study consisted of cDNA or gDNA derived from T cells, B-cell-depleted T cells, or PBMCs. Deeply sampled blood TCRbeta repertoires from subjects exposed to, actively infected with, or recovered from COVID-19 were included in the dataset. The repertoires were made available in a free public database intended to serve as a resource for research on the immune response to SARS-CoV-2. Samples came from the ongoing ImmuneRACE study (first 160 participants) plus 1,254 subjects from 6 global collaborators. Sample metadata almost always included a de-identified subject ID, COVID-19 status, age in years and sex. Where available, HLA class I and class II types were taken from metadata supplied by the sample provider and were not determined by assay-based typing. The paper's findings and limits, for the study overall: The amount of clinical and demographic metadata varied by source and participant and was provided uncurated.

The cysteine opens and the phenylalanine closes a CDR3 of 16 amino acids. Just CDR3 DNA is preserved here, 48 bases in frame from base 1. Per the germline V gene, MDHEN is the CDR1 and SYDVKM is the CDR2. From V the trimming removes 7 bases and from J it removes 3 bases, while the gene matches leave 12 bases of the junction unaccounted for. One collaborating source in Seattle enrolled patients during active infection and followed them longitudinally through the course of disease. Collaborating institutions collected whole blood in K2EDTA tubes following their own protocols. For TCRbeta analysis, collaborator samples were shipped as frozen whole blood, as isolated PBMCs, or as DNA extracted from either sample type. The immunoSEQ Assay, a bias-controlled multiplex PCR, was used to amplify TCRbeta CDR3 regions from genomic DNA. Regarding the original processing steps: The number of nucleated cells in each sample was estimated by amplification of reference gene primers within the assay. To quantify the absolute abundance of each unique TCRbeta CDR3 rearrangement, sequence reads were collapsed and filtered. For each sample, productive Simpson clonality was calculated by taking the square root of Simpson's diversity index across productive rearrangements. This is the immuneACCESS table as TCRdb keeps it, with only in-frame sequences that have V and J called. A part of the clones is gone; compared with another copy, unresolved V genes explain less than half, and the rest is unexplained. D and trimming were read from the DNA, whereas the V and J calls and clone size are those reported in that table. In all, the sample holds tens of thousands of clones, and around 86% of those were seen once. The ten largest clonotypes hold approximately 5.4% of the sample.

A word on this clone: What antigen it recognizes has not been identified. No base-level quality is on record; no much larger clone is a single base apart.

The clonotype comes from a man in his 60s with COVID-19, enrolled during active disease. The chain links TRBV28 with TRBJ1-3, with 7 bases matching TRBD1. Sequencing input: peripheral blood. CDR3 loop: CASTSITGAGGNTIYF. The sequenced DNA: TGTGCCAGCACCTCGATAACAGGGGCGGGTGGAAACACCATATATTTT.